This T cell receptor beta chain was obtained from a study of regulatory dendritic cells for organ transplantation. The table came from immunoSEQ multiplex PCR; TCRdb's copy has only in-frame clones and leaves some out. The table lists more than 9,500 clones, under 90% of them singletons. Points on this clone: Its antigen is not identified.

Allogeneic regulatory or mature dendritic cells were co-cultured for more than 4 days with CFSE-labeled sorted T cells at 1:10. There are 13 residues in the CDR3. Germline CDR1 is MNHEY and CDR2 is SVGAGI. V was pared by 6 bases and J by 0 bases, with 9 bases between. Sequencing used naive CD8+ T cells from blood cultured with regulatory dendritic cells. Subset specified: CD45RA+ naive T cells. The TCR was taken from a human donor in good health. The chain combines TRBV6-5 with TRBJ2-7; D may be TRBD2 (5 bases). The CDR3 DNA reads as TGTGCCAGCAGCCCACGGGGCTCCTACGAGCAGTACTTC. Its translation is CASSPRGSYEQYF.